These 18 T cell receptor beta chains share one sample of origin, sequenced in a study of blood T cell repertoires in COVID-19. Repertoires were generated with immunoSEQ multiplex PCR, while TCRdb's copy carries only in-frame clones and drops some. The sample gives about 87,000 clones, around 87% of which show up once; about 5.1% is in the top ten. Sequenced: peripheral blood. All receptors come from a man aged 40-49 years with acute or convalescent COVID-19.

V gene TRBV5-4 combines with J gene TRBJ2-3; 9 positions match TRBD2. CDR1 is SGHNT and CDR2 is YYREEE in the germline V gene (reference sequence). V shed 4 bases and J 4 bases; nucleotides not matched to a gene: 7. This CDR3 is 15 amino acids long. The CDR3 nucleotides read TGTGCCAGCAGCCCCTTAGCGGGAGTCCCAGATACGCAGTATTTT. It encodes CASSPLAGVPDTQYF.

The V and J genes are TRBV6-5 and TRBJ1-1, with a tentative D call TRBD1 (6 bases). CDR3 length: 14 residues. V was cut by 6 bases and J by 1 base, with 12 bases left in between. CDR1 MNHEY and CDR2 SVGAGI come from the germline V gene. CDR3 nucleotides: TGTGCCAGCAGAGTCATGACAGGGAACACTGAAGCTTTCTTT. Protein product: CASRVMTGNTEAFF.

This chain links TRBV6-1 with TRBJ2-7; 9 bases match TRBD1. This CDR3 spans 13 amino acids. With 9 bases clipped from V and 3 bases from J, the junction kept 6 bases outside the gene matches. Germline values: CDR1 MNHNS, CDR2 SASEGT. The CDR3: CASSTGGIYEQYF. The CDR3 bases are TGTGCCAGTTCGACAGGGGGGATCTACGAGCAGTACTTC.

This clone has a handful of counts. This chain uses TRBV30 with TRBJ2-7, with 8 bases aligning to TRBD1. CDR3 length equals 14 residues. Germline V gene sequence: CDR1 GTSNPN, CDR2 SVGIG (reference sequence). Unmatched junction bases numbered 3, after V lost 0 bases and J lost 2 bases. CDR3 region: CAWSVTGAPYEQYF. The DNA for the CDR3 is TGTGCCTGGAGTGTGACAGGGGCTCCCTACGAGCAGTACTTC.

The CDR3 loop reads CASSIRAGGPITSSTDTQYF. CDR3 nucleotide sequence: TGTGCCAGCAGCATTAGGGCGGGGGGCCCAATCACTTCTAGCACAGATACGCAGTATTTT. V and J are TRBV9 and TRBJ2-3; 8 bases map to TRBD2. Germline lookup yields CDR1 SGDLS and CDR2 YYNGEE. This CDR3 contains 20 residues. The V and J ends lost 4 bases and 0 bases, in that order; junction bases with no gene match: 19.

The chain is built from TRBV19 and TRBJ1-3, with a tentative D call TRBD1 (6 bases). The germline CDR1 and CDR2 sequences are LNHDA and SQIVND (reference sequence). The ends were cut back, 9 bases at V and 4 bases at J, with 13 bases in the middle. This CDR3 is 13 amino acids long. The CDR3, as DNA: TGTGCCAGCGCCCGGGACACAGGAAACACCATATATTTT. Translation: CASARDTGNTIYF.

As DNA, the CDR3 is TGTGCCAGCAGCAAATCGATTCCGGGACAGGGGCTTGAGCAGTTCTTC. It translates to CASSKSIPGQGLEQFF. This chain links TRBV11-3 with TRBJ2-1; 10 bases fit TRBD1. V was pared by 5 bases and J by 9 bases, with 13 bases of the junction left unmatched. The germline gives CDR1 SGHNT, CDR2 YENEEA. CDR3 size: 16 residues.

This clone was seen only a few times. The J gene is TRBJ1-2, the V gene TRBV7-9; 7 nucleotides match TRBD1. The CDR3 runs to 15 residues. Trimming took 3 bases from V and 6 from J; bases not matched to a gene: 10. Germline V gene data show CDR1 as SEHNR and CDR2 as FQNEAQ (reference sequence). The CDR3 sequence: CASSFPGQSKNGYTF. The CDR3 nucleotides read TGTGCCAGCAGCTTCCCGGGACAGTCTAAGAATGGCTACACCTTC.

The chain couples TRBV9 to TRBJ2-2; D remains unclear. V was pared by 5 bases and J by 1 base, with 6 bases between. Germline V lookup: CDR1 SGDLS, CDR2 YYNGEE. The CDR3 sequence is 13 residues long. In DNA, the CDR3 is TGTGCCAGCAGGCACATGAACACCGGGGAGCTGTTTTTT. This codes for CASRHMNTGELFF.

The chain has TRBV29-1 and TRBJ2-5, with 7 bases that match TRBD1. This CDR3 is built from 17 residues. Per the germline V gene, CDR1 is SQVTM and CDR2 is ANQGSEA. Trimming cost V 7 bases and J 3 bases; bases outside gene matches: 20. CDR3 in DNA: TGCAGCGCCGGACGAAACCAGGGGGTTCGGGTCGAAGAGACCCAGTACTTC. This sequence encodes CSAGRNQGVRVEETQYF.

This clone has a handful of counts. The J gene is TRBJ1-5, the V gene TRBV7-2; TRBD1 agrees at 9 bases. CDR3 length: 16 residues. CDR1 and CDR2 (germline): SGHTA, FQGNSA. The J segment lost 4 bases and the V segment lost 1 base, leaving 5 bases of the junction unmatched. Written as DNA, the CDR3 is TGTGCCAGCAGCTTAGAACAGGGGGCTTTAAATCAGCCCCAGCATTTT. Residues: CASSLEQGALNQPQHF.

J is TRBJ2-5 and V is TRBV10-3, with D hard to call. CDR3 length: 12 residues. V was shortened by 3 bases and J by 5 bases, with 7 bases between the two germline ends. CDR1 and CDR2 (germline): ENHRY, SYGVKD. The CDR3 is CAISDTGETQYF. The DNA of the CDR3 is TGTGCCATCAGTGATACCGGGGAGACCCAGTACTTC.

V gene TRBV30 combines with J gene TRBJ1-2, with TRBD1 as a possible D gene (5 bases). V was shortened by 2 bases and J by 8 bases, with 9 bases between the two germline ends. This CDR3 has 11 residues. Germline V gene lookup returns CDR1 GTSNPN and CDR2 SVGIG (reference sequence). The chain's CDR3 is CAWSHGGGYTF. The CDR3 nucleotides are TGTGCCTGGAGTCACGGGGGAGGCTACACCTTC. The full variable domain, with the rest looked up from reference TRBV30 and TRBJ1-2, is SQTIHQWPATLVQPVGSPLSLECTVEGTSNPNLYWYRQAAGRGLQLLFYSVGIGQISSEVPQNLSASRPQDRQFILSSKKLLLSDSGFYLCAWSHGGGYTFGSGTRLTVV.

The CDR3 DNA sequence: TGTGCCAGCAGCTTAGAGGGGGGGCTAGCGGGAGGAGGCGAGCAGTTCTTC. This translates into CASSLEGGLAGGGEQFF. The rearrangement joins TRBV11-3 to TRBJ2-1; 11 nucleotides agree with TRBD2. Germline CDR1 is SGHNT and CDR2 is YENEEA. The V segment lost 0 bases and the J segment 10 bases; nucleotides outside the gene matches: 11. The CDR3 contains 17 residues.

The CDR3 protein is CASSPSSYEQYF. In DNA form, the CDR3 reads TGTGCCAGCAGCCCGAGCTCCTACGAGCAGTACTTC. The chain has TRBV6-2 or TRBV6-3 and TRBJ2-7; D gene ambiguous. Per the germline V gene, CDR1 is MNHEY and CDR2 is SVGEGT. CDR3 size: 12 residues. V was cut by 6 bases and J by 0 bases, with 6 bases left in between.

The chain employs TRBV9 and TRBJ1-2, with D perhaps TRBD1 (6 bases). V was trimmed by 0 bases and J by 7 bases, leaving 13 bases between them. Per germline, CDR1 SGDLS and CDR2 YYNGEE. The CDR3 runs 14 residues. This CDR3 reads CASSVATGLSGYTF. As DNA, the CDR3 is TGTGCCAGCAGCGTAGCTACAGGGTTGTCTGGCTACACCTTC.

The chain links TRBV2 to TRBJ2-5, with 9 bases matching TRBD2. V shed 6 bases, J shed 4 bases, and the junction held 6 bases outside the gene matches. The CDR3 sequence is 14 residues long. CDR1 SNHLY and CDR2 FYNNEI come from the germline V gene. CDR3 amino acids: CASRGTSRGETQYF. The CDR3 region has the DNA TGTGCCAGCAGAGGGACTAGCCGGGGAGAGACCCAGTACTTC.

The chain has TRBV20-1 and TRBJ1-6; D perhaps matches TRBD1 (6 bases). CDR1 and CDR2 (germline): DFQATT, SNEGSKA (reference sequence). There are 17 residues in the CDR3. Trimming cost V 3 bases and J 5 bases, with 20 bases left between them. For the CDR3, the DNA is TGCAGTGCTAGTCGTCAGGGGCCAGGCATCCATAATTCACCCCTCCACTTT. Its translation: CSASRQGPGIHNSPLHF.